The sequence of this T cell receptor beta chain was determined in a study of STAT3 mutations in large granular lymphocyte leukemia. Germline-derived CDR1 and CDR2 are MNHNS and SASEGT. The CDR3 runs to 16 residues. The V gene lost 2 bases and the J gene lost 8 bases, with 18 bases spanning the gap. Study-level results: In about 30% of the 18 patients, new TCR clonotypes emerged after therapy. Clonal expansion was inferred from other time points because no sample existed at each clone's first appearance. Every T-LGLL patient had at least one immunodominant TCRbeta clonotype.

In the case of this clone: Antigen: not known.

Average productive template count per sample was 35,000 to 45,000. The table came from immunoSEQ multiplex PCR; TCRdb's copy has only in-frame clones and leaves some out. This table has roughly 38,000 clones, 70% to 90% appearing once. Sequencing used PBMCs. The chain recombines TRBV6-1 with TRBJ1-4; no reliable D call. The sequence derives from a human donor with T large granular lymphocyte leukemia. Some clones in this sample may be carry-over from other donors' samples. This chain's CDR3 is CASSENLLEWKEKLFF. CDR3 sequence (DNA): TGTGCCAGCAGTGAAAACCTCCTGGAGTGGAAAGAAAAACTGTTTTTT.